This TCR beta chain was observed in a study of low-dose radiotherapy and immunotherapy resistance in tumors. For the study at large: Both drugs were delivered intravenously to patients (nivolumab 240 mg every two weeks and ipilimumab 1 mg/kg every six weeks). Aspirin 300 mg was given orally each day for four cycles from cycle 1 day 1.

In its sample, this clonotype was seen many times. The germline V gene has CDR1 LGHNA and CDR2 YSLEER. V was pared by 3 bases and J by 0 bases, with 5 bases of the junction left unmatched. CDR3 length: 17 amino acids. TRAV- and TRBV-specific primers were used for first-strand cDNA, which covered alpha and beta chains. Amplification, which lasted roughly 22 PCR cycles, used a constant-region primer and V-primer adapter to amplify TCRs. Isolated mRNA underwent amplification via in vitro transcription. TCRdb independently ran MiXCR on the reads; one entry per CDR3 protein. The data show 80,000 or so distinct CDR3 sequences, under 20% seen once. This sample's time point: after trial treatment. The treatment denotes: LDRT plus nivolumab, ipilimumab, low-dose cyclophosphamide and aspirin (RACIN trial). The donors' treatment consisted of nivolumab, ipilimumab, aspirin, low-dose cyclophosphamide and low-dose radiotherapy.

The clonotype comes from a male donor with prostate cancer. The genes are TRBV4-3 and TRBJ2-1, with 10 bases matching TRBD2. The sequencing used PBMCs, collected after low-dose radiotherapy plus immunotherapy. The CDR3 region is CASSHRPSGSSYNEQFF. The CDR3, as DNA: TGCGCCAGCAGCCACCGACCTAGCGGGAGCTCCTACAATGAGCAGTTCTTC.